This T cell receptor beta chain was obtained from a study of T cells in Graves' hyperthyroidism and ophthalmopathy (dated by TCRdb to the late 2010s). For the study in its entirety: Peripheral blood samples were taken at the time of initial diagnosis, prior to any treatment. TCR V-J signatures able to tell the groups apart were searched for in a discovery cohort of 90 to 100 patients, of whom fewer than 45 had Graves' ophthalmopathy and around 56 had stable Graves' hyperthyroidism. Prospective prediction of ophthalmopathy was tested in an independent validation cohort consisting of fewer than 20 hyperthyroidism patients and around 17 patients who later progressed to ophthalmopathy. The 100 or so discovery patients were randomly divided into training and test sets at a 7:3 ratio. The study also compared thyroid tissue and blood T-cell repertoires from more than 5 Graves' hyperthyroidism patients. Following sampling, methimazole starting at 30 mg daily was given to hyperthyroidism patients, and high-dose intravenous methylprednisolone was given to ophthalmopathy patients. TCR Vbeta CDR3 sequencing of fewer than 150 peripheral blood samples (about 45 ophthalmopathy, under 80 hyperthyroidism and roughly 17 progressor patients) is reported in the paper. What the work shows at the level of the full study, not this receptor alone: A 13 V-J signature model separated ophthalmopathy from stable hyperthyroidism, with 87.88% sensitivity and 81% to 83% specificity in cross-validation and 80%/75% in testing. Sample size was not statistically predetermined, and investigators were not blinded to group allocation. In validation, the model predicted progression to ophthalmopathy a median of about 5.9 months before onset, with about 64% sensitivity and roughly 72% specificity. Blood samples also contained most of the expanded thyroid clonotypes (frequency above 0.001), which suggests that blood repertoires may reflect thyroid immune responses.

TCR beta CDR3 regions were amplified from RNA transcripts. The first round of RT-PCR for the TCR CDR3 was performed with the HTBI primer set and the Qiagen OneStep RT-PCR kit. Libraries were constructed in a second round of multiplex PCR, after which size selection and purification were performed. The libraries were sequenced on an Illumina HiSeq2000 using paired-end 100 bp reads. The authors' pipeline ran thus. Raw data were processed with SOAPnuke, discarding reads with adapters, uncalled bases, mean Phred below 15, or no exact constant-primer or identifier match. COPE v1.2.5 was used to merge high-quality paired reads, and clonotypes were defined as unique nucleotide sequences. MiTCR v1.1 was used to align the clonotypes against IMGT TRBV, TRBD and TRBJ reference segments. The analysis was restricted to V-J combinations with a frequency above 0.0001, which together covered 99.2% of the repertoires. A TCS score was defined as the ratio of F50 (clonal expansion) to E x V (chaos), with BLOSUM62-based TCRdist applied between CDR3 peptides within each V-J. Welch's t-statistics and random forest reduced some 510 V-J features to 10 to 15, which were used in a naive Bayes classifier (R e1071). Clones were called with MiXCR by TCRdb after fastp trimmed the public reads at Q25, and only in-frame beta chains were retained. Every distinct CDR3 protein forms one entry, paired with its most common genes and DNA. Here the V and J calls rest on TCRdb's processing, not on the authors' analysis. The sample table contains more than 650,000 distinct CDR3 sequences; only one count was recorded for around 15% of them. Clones ranked in the top ten supply 10% of the sample.

Stable Graves' hyperthyroidism was defined as the absence of progression to ophthalmopathy over 18 months of follow-up. Hyperthyroidism patients were aged 18 to 65 years and newly diagnosed, with disease duration of less than 2 months. Exclusion was applied to patients with uncontrolled infections, other autoimmune diseases, pregnancy or lactation. Diagnoses were established on the basis of clinical symptoms, serum thyroxine and TRAb, thyroid ultrasound, and orbital computed tomography. PBMCs were separated from around 9.1 ml of fresh peripheral blood using Ficoll-Paque density gradient centrifugation. Trizol reagent was used to extract total RNA, and RNA quality was then checked on an Agilent 2100 Bioanalyzer. About this clonotype itself: The specificity of this receptor is unknown. Base qualities are not recorded, but no much larger clone differs from it by a single base.

The CDR3 has 17 amino acids, counting the end cysteine and phenylalanine. The kept DNA is CDR3 alone, 51 bases in frame from the first base. Between the V and J ends, shortened by 1 base and 3 bases respectively, the junction contains 19 bases. CDR1 is given as MDHEN and CDR2 as SYDVKM, both from the germline V gene. The sequence came from a young woman with Graves' hyperthyroidism. Sequencing used blood. The chain uses TRBV28 and TRBJ2-7; a tentative D call is TRBD1 (6 bases match). The CDR3 in this case is CASSLYEVAGVVYEQYF. In nucleotide form, the sequence is TGTGCCAGCAGTTTATATGAGGTGGCAGGGGTGGTCTACGAGCAGTACTTC.